These T cell receptor beta chains were read from a single sample in a study of cytomegalovirus exposure and HLA in healthy donors. Data came from immunoSEQ multiplex PCR; TCRdb stores just in-frame clones and leaves some out. The sample carries about 140,000 clones, about four fifths recorded once. The sample comprised PBMCs. The receptor source for this set is a man aged 25-45 years in good health. The CDR3 runs from the conserved cysteine through the conserved F or W. D genes are given only for firm matches. Clone size, where shown, is once, few, many, or a class for clones that have expanded.

v_gene: TRBV5-5; j_gene: TRBJ2-7; d_gene: NA; abundance: NA; len: 13; CDR3nt: TGTGCCAGCAGCCAGGAAGGCTCCTACGAGCAGTACTTC; CDR3aa: CASSQEGSYEQYF
v_gene: TRBV7-3; j_gene: TRBJ1-2; d_gene: NA; abundance: NA; len: 13; CDR3nt: TGTGCCAGCAGCCCGCTGGGCGCCTATGGCTACACCTTC; CDR3aa: CASSPLGAYGYTF
v_gene: TRBV19; j_gene: TRBJ1-1; d_gene: NA; abundance: NA; len: 17; CDR3nt: TGTGCCAGTAGTATAGATCTGGGCTCTGATATGAACACTGAAGCTTTCTTT; CDR3aa: CASSIDLGSDMNTEAFF
v_gene: TRBV7-9; j_gene: TRBJ2-1; d_gene: TRBD2; abundance: NA; len: 17; CDR3nt: TGTGCCAGCAGCTTAGGACTAGCGCGGCCTACCTACAATGAGCAGTTCTTC; CDR3aa: CASSLGLARPTYNEQFF
v_gene: TRBV6-1; j_gene: TRBJ2-5; d_gene: NA; abundance: many; len: 15; CDR3nt: TGTGCCAGCAGTGAAGCTGCGGGTAAGCAAGAGACCCAGTACTTC; CDR3aa: CASSEAAGKQETQYF
v_gene: TRBV11-2; j_gene: TRBJ2-7; d_gene: TRBD2; abundance: NA; len: 16; CDR3nt: TGTGCCAGCAGCGTGTATGGACTAGCGTCCTCCTACGAGCAGTACTTC; CDR3aa: CASSVYGLASSYEQYF
v_gene: TRBV18; j_gene: TRBJ2-5; d_gene: NA; abundance: NA; len: 14; CDR3nt: TGTGCCAGCTCACCGGGACTTCGGGGCGAGACCCAGTACTTC; CDR3aa: CASSPGLRGETQYF
v_gene: TRBV5-6; j_gene: TRBJ1-1; d_gene: NA; abundance: NA; len: 12; CDR3nt: TGTGCCAGCAGCTTCGGCGGAAGAGAAGCTTTCTTT; CDR3aa: CASSFGGREAFF
v_gene: TRBV9; j_gene: TRBJ1-5; d_gene: NA; abundance: NA; len: 15; CDR3nt: TGTGCCAGCAGCGTAGTAGGGGAGGGGAATCAGCCCCAGCATTTT; CDR3aa: CASSVVGEGNQPQHF
v_gene: TRBV5-1; j_gene: TRBJ2-7; d_gene: TRBD2; abundance: once; len: 16; CDR3nt: TGCGCCAGCAAGGGCGGCGGACTAGCGGGATACTACGAGCAGTACTTC; CDR3aa: CASKGGGLAGYYEQYF
v_gene: TRBV28; j_gene: TRBJ2-7; d_gene: TRBD2; abundance: NA; len: 15; CDR3nt: TGTGCCAGCAGGACTAGCGGGGCCAGCTCCTACGAGCAGTACTTC; CDR3aa: CASRTSGASSYEQYF